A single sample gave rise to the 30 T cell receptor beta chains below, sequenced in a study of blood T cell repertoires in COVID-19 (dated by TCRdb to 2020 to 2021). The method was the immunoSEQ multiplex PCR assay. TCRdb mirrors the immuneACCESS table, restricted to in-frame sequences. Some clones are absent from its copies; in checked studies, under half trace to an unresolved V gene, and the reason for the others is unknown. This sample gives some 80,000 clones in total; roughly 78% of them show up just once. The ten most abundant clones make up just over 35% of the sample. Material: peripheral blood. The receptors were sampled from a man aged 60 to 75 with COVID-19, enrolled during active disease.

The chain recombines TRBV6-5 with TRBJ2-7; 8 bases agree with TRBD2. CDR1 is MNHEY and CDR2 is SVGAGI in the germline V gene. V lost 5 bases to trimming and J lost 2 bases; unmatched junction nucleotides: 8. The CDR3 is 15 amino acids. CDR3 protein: CASSQNPGGPYEQYF. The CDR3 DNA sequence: TGTGCCAGCAGTCAAAACCCGGGGGGGCCCTACGAGCAGTACTTC.

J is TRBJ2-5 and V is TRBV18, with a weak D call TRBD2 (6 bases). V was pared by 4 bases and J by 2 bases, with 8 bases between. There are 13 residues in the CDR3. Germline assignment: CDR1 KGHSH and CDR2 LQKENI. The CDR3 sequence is CASSLGRQETQYF. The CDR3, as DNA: TGTGCCAGCTCACTCGGGAGACAAGAGACCCAGTACTTC.

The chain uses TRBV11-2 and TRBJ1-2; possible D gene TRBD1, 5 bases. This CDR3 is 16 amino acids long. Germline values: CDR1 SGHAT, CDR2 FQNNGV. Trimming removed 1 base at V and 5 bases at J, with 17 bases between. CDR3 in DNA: TGTGCCAGCAGCTTAGGATTCACGGACACTCCGTATGGCTACACCTTC. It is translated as CASSLGFTDTPYGYTF.

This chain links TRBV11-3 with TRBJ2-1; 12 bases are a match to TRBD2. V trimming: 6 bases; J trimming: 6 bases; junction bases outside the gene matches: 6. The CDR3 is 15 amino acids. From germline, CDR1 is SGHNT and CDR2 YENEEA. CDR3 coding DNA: TGTGCCAGCAGAGAAAGACTAGCGGGAGTCAATGAGCAGTTCTTC. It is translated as CASRERLAGVNEQFF.

CDR3: CASSPGVAGVNEKLFF. In nucleotides, the CDR3 is TGTGCCAGCAGCCCTGGTGTTGCAGGGGTAAATGAAAAACTGTTTTTT. This chain connects TRBV7-9 to TRBJ1-4; D possibly corresponds to TRBD1 (6 bases). The CDR3 has 16 amino acids. V was cut by 5 bases and J by 5 bases, with 18 bases left in between. The germline CDR1 and CDR2 sequences are SEHNR and FQNEAQ (reference sequence).

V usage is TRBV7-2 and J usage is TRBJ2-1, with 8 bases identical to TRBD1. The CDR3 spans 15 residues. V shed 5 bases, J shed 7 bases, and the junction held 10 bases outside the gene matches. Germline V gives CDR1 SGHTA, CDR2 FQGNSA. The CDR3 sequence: CASSPGTGRGNEQFF. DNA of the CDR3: TGTGCCAGCAGCCCCGGGACAGGTCGTGGGAATGAGCAGTTCTTC.

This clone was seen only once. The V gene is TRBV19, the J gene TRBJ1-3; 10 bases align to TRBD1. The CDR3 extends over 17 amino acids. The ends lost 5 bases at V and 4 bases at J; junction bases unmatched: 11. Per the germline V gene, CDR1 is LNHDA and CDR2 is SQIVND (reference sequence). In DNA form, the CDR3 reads TGTGCCAGTAGTCCCGGGACAGGGGTCAGATCCGGAAACACCATATATTTT. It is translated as CASSPGTGVRSGNTIYF. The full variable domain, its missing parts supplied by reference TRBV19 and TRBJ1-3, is DGGITQSPKYLFRKEGQNVTLSCEQNLNHDAMYWYRQDPGQGLRLIYYSQIVNDFQKGDIAEGYSVSREKKESFPLTVTSAQKNPTAFYLCASSPGTGVRSGNTIYFGEGSWLTVV.

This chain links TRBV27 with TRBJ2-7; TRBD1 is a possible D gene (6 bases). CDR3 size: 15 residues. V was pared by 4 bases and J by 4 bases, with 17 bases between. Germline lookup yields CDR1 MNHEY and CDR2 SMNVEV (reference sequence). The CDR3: CASSSGLQGFYEQYF. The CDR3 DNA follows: TGTGCCAGCAGTTCCGGGCTACAGGGATTTTACGAGCAGTACTTC.

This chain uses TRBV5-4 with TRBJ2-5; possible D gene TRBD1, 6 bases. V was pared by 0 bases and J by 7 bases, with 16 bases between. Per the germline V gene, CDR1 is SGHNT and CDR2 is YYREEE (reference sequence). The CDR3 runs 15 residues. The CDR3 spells CASSLAGQGSWTQYF. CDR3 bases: TGTGCCAGCAGCTTGGCAGGGCAGGGGTCGTGGACCCAGTACTTC.

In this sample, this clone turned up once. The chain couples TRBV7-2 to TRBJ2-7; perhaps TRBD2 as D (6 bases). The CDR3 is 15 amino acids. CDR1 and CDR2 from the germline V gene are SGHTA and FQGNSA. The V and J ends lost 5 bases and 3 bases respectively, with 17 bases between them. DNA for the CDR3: TGTGCCAGCAGCCTAACTGGGGGTAGCGGCTACGAGCAGTACTTC. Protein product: CASSLTGGSGYEQYF. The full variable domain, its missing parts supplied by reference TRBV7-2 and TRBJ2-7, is GAGVSQSPSNKVTEKGKDVELRCDPISGHTALYWYRQSLGQGLEFLIYFQGNSAPDKSGLPSDRFSAERTGGSVSTLTIQRTQQEDSAVYLCASSLTGGSGYEQYFGPGTRLTVT.

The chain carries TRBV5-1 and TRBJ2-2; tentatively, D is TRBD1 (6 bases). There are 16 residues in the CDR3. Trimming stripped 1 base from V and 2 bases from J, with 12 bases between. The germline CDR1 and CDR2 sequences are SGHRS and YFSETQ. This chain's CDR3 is CASSLRAGENTGELFF. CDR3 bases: TGCGCCAGCAGCTTGAGGGCAGGGGAAAACACCGGGGAGCTGTTTTTT.

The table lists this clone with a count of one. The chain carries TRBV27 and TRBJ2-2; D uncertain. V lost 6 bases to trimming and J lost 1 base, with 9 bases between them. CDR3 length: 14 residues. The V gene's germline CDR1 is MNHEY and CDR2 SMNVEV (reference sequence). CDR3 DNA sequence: TGTGCCAGCAGCCCCGGGTGGAACACCGGGGAGCTGTTTTTT. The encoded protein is CASSPGWNTGELFF.

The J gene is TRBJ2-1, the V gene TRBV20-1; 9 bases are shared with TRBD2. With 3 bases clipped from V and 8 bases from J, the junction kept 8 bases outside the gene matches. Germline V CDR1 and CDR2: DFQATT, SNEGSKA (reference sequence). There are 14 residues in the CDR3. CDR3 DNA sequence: TGCAGTGCTAGTAAACTAGCGGGCGGTGATGAGCAGTTCTTC. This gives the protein CSASKLAGGDEQFF.

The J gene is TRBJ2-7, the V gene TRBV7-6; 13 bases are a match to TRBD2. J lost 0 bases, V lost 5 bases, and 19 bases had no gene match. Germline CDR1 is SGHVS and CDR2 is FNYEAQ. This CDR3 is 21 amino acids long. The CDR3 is CASSSLWAETSGGFFSYEQYF. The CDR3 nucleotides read TGTGCCAGCAGCAGCCTCTGGGCTGAGACTAGCGGGGGGTTCTTCTCCTACGAGCAGTACTTC.

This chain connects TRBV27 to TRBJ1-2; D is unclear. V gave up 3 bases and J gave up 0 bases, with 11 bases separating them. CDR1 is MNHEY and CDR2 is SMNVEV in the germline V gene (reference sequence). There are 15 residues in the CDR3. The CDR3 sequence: CASSFSHSTNYGYTF. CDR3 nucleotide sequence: TGTGCCAGCAGTTTCTCCCATAGTACTAACTATGGCTACACCTTC.

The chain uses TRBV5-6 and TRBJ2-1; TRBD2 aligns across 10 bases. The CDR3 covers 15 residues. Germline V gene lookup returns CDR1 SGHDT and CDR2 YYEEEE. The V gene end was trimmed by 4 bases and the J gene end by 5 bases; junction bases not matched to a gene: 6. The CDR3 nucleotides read TGTGCCAGCAGCCCCGGACTAGCGGAAGACAATGAGCAGTTCTTC. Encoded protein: CASSPGLAEDNEQFF.

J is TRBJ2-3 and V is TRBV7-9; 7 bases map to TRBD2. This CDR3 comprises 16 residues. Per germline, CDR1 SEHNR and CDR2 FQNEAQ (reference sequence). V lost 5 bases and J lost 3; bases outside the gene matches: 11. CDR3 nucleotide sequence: TGTGCCAGCAGCCCGTTCGGGGGGATAGGGACAGATACGCAGTATTTT. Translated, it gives CASSPFGGIGTDTQYF.

Written as DNA, the CDR3 is TGTGCCAGCAGTCCGCGGGGGGCCGGGAGTGAGCAGTTCTTC. Translation: CASSPRGAGSEQFF. The chain couples TRBV6-4 to TRBJ2-1; TRBD2 aligns across 8 bases. Trimming took 5 bases from V and 9 from J; bases not matched to a gene: 9. CDR1 and CDR2 (germline): MRHNA, SNTAGT. The CDR3 length is 14 residues.

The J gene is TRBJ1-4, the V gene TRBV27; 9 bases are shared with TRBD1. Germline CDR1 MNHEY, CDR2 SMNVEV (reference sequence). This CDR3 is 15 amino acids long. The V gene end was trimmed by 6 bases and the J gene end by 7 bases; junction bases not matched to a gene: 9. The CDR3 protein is CASSQPGQGGEKLFF. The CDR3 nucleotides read TGTGCCAGCAGCCAACCGGGACAGGGAGGTGAAAAACTGTTTTTT. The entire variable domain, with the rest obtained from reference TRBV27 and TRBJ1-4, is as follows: EAQVTQNPRYLITVTGKKLTVTCSQNMNHEYMSWYRQDPGLGLRQIYYSMNVEVTDKGDVPEGYKVSRKEKRNFPLILESPSPNQTSLYFCASSQPGQGGEKLFFGSGTQLSVL.

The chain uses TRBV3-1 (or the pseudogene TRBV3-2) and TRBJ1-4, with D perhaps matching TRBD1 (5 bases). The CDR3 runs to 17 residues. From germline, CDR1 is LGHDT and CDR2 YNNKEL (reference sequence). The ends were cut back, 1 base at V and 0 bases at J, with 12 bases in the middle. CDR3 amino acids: CASSQVQGGPTNEKLFF. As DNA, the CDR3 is TGTGCCAGCAGCCAAGTTCAGGGTGGGCCAACTAATGAAAAACTGTTTTTT.

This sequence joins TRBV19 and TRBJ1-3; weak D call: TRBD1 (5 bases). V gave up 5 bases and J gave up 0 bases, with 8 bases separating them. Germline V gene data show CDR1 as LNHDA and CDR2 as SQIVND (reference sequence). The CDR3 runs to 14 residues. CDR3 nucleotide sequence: TGTGCCAGTAGTCGGGGGGACTCTGGAAACACCATATATTTT. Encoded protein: CASSRGDSGNTIYF.

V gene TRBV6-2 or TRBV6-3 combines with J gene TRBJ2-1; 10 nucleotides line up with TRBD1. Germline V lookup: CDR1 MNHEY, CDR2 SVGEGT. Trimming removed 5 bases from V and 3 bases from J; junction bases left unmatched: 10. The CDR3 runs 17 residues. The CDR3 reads CASSHQLDRGDYNEQFF. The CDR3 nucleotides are TGTGCCAGCAGTCACCAACTGGACAGGGGGGACTACAATGAGCAGTTCTTC.

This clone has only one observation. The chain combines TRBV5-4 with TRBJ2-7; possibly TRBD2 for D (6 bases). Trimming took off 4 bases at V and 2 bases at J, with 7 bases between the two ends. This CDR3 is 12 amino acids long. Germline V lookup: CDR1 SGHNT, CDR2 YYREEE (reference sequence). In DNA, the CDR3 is TGTGCCAGCAGCGGGGGGACCTACGAGCAGTACTTC. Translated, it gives CASSGGTYEQYF.

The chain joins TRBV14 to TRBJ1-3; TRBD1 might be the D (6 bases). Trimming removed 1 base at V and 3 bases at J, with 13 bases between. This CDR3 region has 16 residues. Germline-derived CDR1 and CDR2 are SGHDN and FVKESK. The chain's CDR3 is CASSQGSDRLGNTIYF. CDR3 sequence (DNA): TGTGCCAGCAGCCAAGGGTCCGACAGGCTTGGAAACACCATATATTTT.

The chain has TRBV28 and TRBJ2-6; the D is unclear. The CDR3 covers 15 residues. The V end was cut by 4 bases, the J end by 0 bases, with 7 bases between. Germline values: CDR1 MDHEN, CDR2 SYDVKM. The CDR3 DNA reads TGTGCCAGCAGTTCTTACGGCTCTGGGGCCAACGTCCTGACTTTC. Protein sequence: CASSSYGSGANVLTF.

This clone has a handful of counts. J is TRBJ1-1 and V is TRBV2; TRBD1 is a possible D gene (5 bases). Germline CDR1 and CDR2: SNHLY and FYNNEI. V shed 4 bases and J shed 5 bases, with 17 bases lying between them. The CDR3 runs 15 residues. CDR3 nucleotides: TGTGCCAGCAGTGTAACTTCAGGGTTTCGGACTGAAGCTTTCTTT. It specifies CASSVTSGFRTEAFF.

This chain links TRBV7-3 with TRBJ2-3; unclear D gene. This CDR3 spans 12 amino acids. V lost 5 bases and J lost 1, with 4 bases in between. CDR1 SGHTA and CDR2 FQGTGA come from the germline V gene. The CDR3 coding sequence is TGTGCCAGCAGCCCAGGCACAGATACGCAGTATTTT. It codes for CASSPGTDTQYF.

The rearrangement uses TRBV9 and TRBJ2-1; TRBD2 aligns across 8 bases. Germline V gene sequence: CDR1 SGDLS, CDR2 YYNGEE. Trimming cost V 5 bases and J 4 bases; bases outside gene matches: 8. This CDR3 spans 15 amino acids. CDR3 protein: CASSRTSGTYNEQFF. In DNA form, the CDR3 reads TGTGCCAGCAGTCGTACTAGCGGAACATACAATGAGCAGTTCTTC.

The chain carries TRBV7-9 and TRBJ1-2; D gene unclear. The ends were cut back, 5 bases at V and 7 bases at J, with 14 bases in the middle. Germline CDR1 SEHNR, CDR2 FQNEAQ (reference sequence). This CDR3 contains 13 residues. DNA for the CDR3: TGTGCCAGCAGCCCCCCCAGCGGGCGTGGCTACACCTTC. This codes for CASSPPSGRGYTF. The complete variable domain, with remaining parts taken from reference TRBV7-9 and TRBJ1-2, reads DTGVSQNPRHKITKRGQNVTFRCDPISEHNRLYWYRQTLGQGPEFLTYFQNEAQLEKSRLLSDRFSAERPKGSFSTLEIQRTEQGDSAMYLCASSPPSGRGYTFGSGTRLTVV.

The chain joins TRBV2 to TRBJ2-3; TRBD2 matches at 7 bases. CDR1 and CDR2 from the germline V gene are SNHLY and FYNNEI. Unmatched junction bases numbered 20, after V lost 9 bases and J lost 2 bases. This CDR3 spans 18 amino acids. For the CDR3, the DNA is TGTGCCAGTTACGAGGGACTAATGTGGGCGCAAGACACAGATACGCAGTATTTT. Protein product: CASYEGLMWAQDTDTQYF. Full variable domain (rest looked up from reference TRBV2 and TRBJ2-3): EPEVTQTPSHQVTQMGQEVILRCVPISNHLYFYWYRQILGQKVEFLVSFYNNEISEKSEIFDDQFSVERPDGSNFTLKIRSTKLEDSAMYFCASYEGLMWAQDTDTQYFGPGTRLTVL.